A selection of T cell receptor beta chains follows, all from one sample in a study of vaccination and CD4 T cells after COVID-19. The antigens for these receptors are not known. TCRdb itself ran the PCR reads through MiXCR, one entry per CDR3 protein. This sample has approximately 23,000 distinct CDR3 sequences, with over 25% found just once. The specimen sequenced was cultured CD4+ T cells from blood. The receptors originated from a human donor with COVID-19. The CDR3 runs from the conserved cysteine through the conserved F or W. The order of the fields is V gene, D gene, CDR3 protein. D genes are given only for firm matches.

V gene: TRBV28
D gene: NA
CDR3 protein: CASSPPPRVRSGQPQHF

V gene: TRBV20-1
D gene: NA
CDR3 protein: CSAKSWDDSTNEKLFF

V gene: TRBV5-1
D gene: NA
CDR3 protein: CASSRSGQPNQPQHF

V gene: TRBV12-3/TRBV12-4
D gene: TRBD1
CDR3 protein: CASSLTGQMETQYF

V gene: TRBV20-1
D gene: TRBD1
CDR3 protein: CSASAGQGSLGNYGYTF

V gene: TRBV11-3
D gene: NA
CDR3 protein: CASSLARTGTEQYF

V gene: TRBV7-2
D gene: NA
CDR3 protein: CASSLYESPGELFF

V gene: TRBV6-1
D gene: TRBD2
CDR3 protein: CASGDGGVYEQYF

V gene: TRBV24-1
D gene: TRBD1
CDR3 protein: CATTNGTGWFF

V gene: TRBV19
D gene: TRBD2
CDR3 protein: CASRGTSGGQETQYF

V gene: TRBV19
D gene: TRBD2
CDR3 protein: CASSIDPSGGAYF

V gene: TRBV20-1
D gene: TRBD2
CDR3 protein: CSARGVAGGPSEQFF

V gene: TRBV6-1
D gene: TRBD1
CDR3 protein: CASSEASDRVLAGYGYTF

V gene: TRBV6-1
D gene: NA
CDR3 protein: CASSEVFDSNQPQHF

V gene: TRBV5-1
D gene: NA
CDR3 protein: CASRTAASSYEQYF

V gene: TRBV2
D gene: NA
CDR3 protein: CASRRGQNNSPLHF

V gene: TRBV11-2
D gene: NA
CDR3 protein: CASSLGGASNSPLHF

V gene: TRBV20-1
D gene: NA
CDR3 protein: CSATRGMSQSQHF

V gene: TRBV7-9
D gene: NA
CDR3 protein: CASSLAHSNQPQHF

V gene: TRBV12-3/TRBV12-4
D gene: NA
CDR3 protein: CASSSRGIGMQELFF

V gene: TRBV7-8
D gene: NA
CDR3 protein: CASSLRGEYGYTF

V gene: TRBV7-8
D gene: TRBD2
CDR3 protein: CASSRGIAGGGNTGELFF

V gene: TRBV20-1
D gene: NA
CDR3 protein: CSARTGRAGELFF

V gene: TRBV10-3
D gene: NA
CDR3 protein: CAISESGNTEAFF